This T cell receptor beta chain was captured in a study of T cell responses to AZD1222 COVID-19 vaccine. The V gene's germline CDR1 is SGHRS and CDR2 YFSETQ. The CDR3 runs to 13 residues. Trimming took off 2 bases at V and 4 bases at J, with 9 bases between the two ends. Assay used: immunoSEQ multiplex PCR; TCRdb lists only in-frame clones, some missing. Among about 180,000 clones listed, around 88% were seen once. The TCR comes from an adult who received the AZD1222 COVID-19 vaccine. Here the sequenced sample was peripheral blood, taken 28 days after the second AZD1222 dose. The chain combines TRBV5-1 with TRBJ1-2; no firm D call. CDR3 sequence: CASSFGGSYGYTF. CDR3 nucleotide sequence: TGCGCCAGCAGCTTCGGCGGATCCTATGGCTACACCTTC.